A selection of T cell receptor beta chains follows, all from one sample in a study of CD8 T cells in ankylosing spondylitis. TCRdb called the 5' RACE reads again in MiXCR, with one record for every CDR3 protein. The table records fewer than 500,000 distinct CDR3 sequences, about a fifth of them present only once. The source material was blood, either unsorted or a sorted T cell fraction (not recorded which). The receptors were sampled from a male donor with ankylosing spondylitis. CDR3s leave out the opening cysteine and the closing phenylalanine or tryptophan.

j_gene: TRBJ1-2
v_gene: TRBV4-1
CDR3aa: ASSRFPGQDPRYGYT

j_gene: TRBJ2-5
v_gene: TRBV20-1
CDR3aa: SAIPGQGETQY

j_gene: TRBJ2-7
v_gene: TRBV6-1
CDR3aa: ASGTGIPREQY

j_gene: TRBJ1-1
v_gene: TRBV12-3/TRBV12-4
CDR3aa: ASSFRGKAF

j_gene: TRBJ2-7
v_gene: TRBV5-6
CDR3aa: ASSLGLAGRYEQY

j_gene: TRBJ1-5
v_gene: TRBV20-1
CDR3aa: SATGPYSNQPQH

j_gene: TRBJ2-7
v_gene: TRBV10-3
CDR3aa: AISGSHDRGSEQY

j_gene: TRBJ1-2
v_gene: TRBV2
CDR3aa: ASSADIGGGYT

j_gene: TRBJ2-2
v_gene: TRBV5-1
CDR3aa: ASGTEYTGELF

j_gene: TRBJ2-7
v_gene: TRBV7-9
CDR3aa: ASSPRLGQGGEQY

j_gene: TRBJ2-7
v_gene: TRBV4-2
CDR3aa: ASSQDRGDSGKSYEQY

j_gene: TRBJ1-6
v_gene: TRBV7-9
CDR3aa: ASSTTPGGPVISPLH

j_gene: TRBJ2-7
v_gene: TRBV6-1
CDR3aa: ASRISKLAVGEQY

j_gene: TRBJ2-5
v_gene: TRBV12-5
CDR3aa: ASGLLAFETQY

j_gene: TRBJ2-3
v_gene: TRBV6-5
CDR3aa: ASSSLADITDTQY

j_gene: TRBJ2-3
v_gene: TRBV25-1
CDR3aa: ASRPGLASDTQY

j_gene: TRBJ2-2
v_gene: TRBV4-1
CDR3aa: ASSHPKARDRGRTGELF

j_gene: TRBJ1-4
v_gene: TRBV5-6
CDR3aa: ASSLPGAANEKLF

j_gene: TRBJ2-5
v_gene: TRBV6-5
CDR3aa: ASSNSGKTGQETQY

j_gene: TRBJ2-3
v_gene: TRBV20-1
CDR3aa: SARVGRTQY

j_gene: TRBJ1-5
v_gene: TRBV9
CDR3aa: ASSVGPGQPQH

j_gene: TRBJ2-1
v_gene: TRBV6-2/TRBV6-3
CDR3aa: AISTGRSHNEQF

j_gene: TRBJ1-6
v_gene: TRBV28
CDR3aa: ASSFFPGANSPLH

j_gene: TRBJ2-3
v_gene: TRBV20-1
CDR3aa: SAAGTSVSTDTQY

j_gene: TRBJ1-6
v_gene: TRBV9
CDR3aa: ASSVDATYNSPLH

j_gene: TRBJ2-1
v_gene: TRBV29-1
CDR3aa: SVVTLAYNEQF

j_gene: TRBJ2-3
v_gene: TRBV7-9
CDR3aa: ASSSHRGATDTQY

j_gene: TRBJ1-1
v_gene: TRBV7-2
CDR3aa: ASSPAHTEAF

j_gene: TRBJ2-1
v_gene: TRBV20-1
CDR3aa: SANRAGGSYNEQF

j_gene: TRBJ2-7
v_gene: TRBV11-2
CDR3aa: ASSLDGGQVIAYEQY

j_gene: TRBJ2-7
v_gene: TRBV29-1
CDR3aa: SVEKREFDEQY